This section outlines one T cell receptor (beta chain) sequence together with its context. Original methodology: From reference gene primer amplification, estimates of nucleated cell counts were derived. Produced via immunoSEQ multiplex PCR; TCRdb's table is partial and in-frame only. The DNA was the basis for D and trimming; V, J and clone size are from that table. The table shows 330,000 or so clones, with about nine tenths occurring only once. The data were taken from a study of blood T cell repertoires in COVID-19. Across the study: The United States, Italy and Spain were the sources of the acute and convalescent COVID-19 samples. Nucleic acid was either cDNA or gDNA, and it came from T cells, B-cell-depleted T cells, or PBMCs.

The CDR3 has 13 amino acids. Looked up from germline, CDR1 is KGHDR and CDR2 is SFDVKD. V was cut by 4 bases and J by 5 bases, with 10 bases left in between. Participants came from fewer than 25 US areas, aged roughly 18 to 89 years. Sequences were obtained from PBMCs or T cells enriched from blood (not recorded which). This sequence originates from a young woman who had been exposed to COVID-19. The chain carries TRBV24-1 and TRBJ1-2; no reliable D call. This CDR3 reads CATSDTGFYGYTF. In DNA form, the CDR3 reads TGTGCCACCAGTGACACGGGTTTTTATGGCTACACCTTC.